A selection of T cell receptor beta chains follows, all from one sample in a study of T-cell memory formation after mild COVID-19. TCRdb independently ran MiXCR on the 5' RACE reads; one entry per CDR3 protein. The sample has fewer than 650,000 distinct CDR3 sequences, roughly 17% seen once. Sequencing was performed on PBMCs or a T cell subset sorted from them (not recorded which). The receptors come from an adult woman who had mild COVID-19 (a few samples of this study predate the infection). Cell type and time point are not known. Both conserved end residues are part of each CDR3. A D gene is named only where the DNA matches it firmly. Part of the rows lack a size; the others show once, few, many or a class for expanded clones.

V: TRBV12-5; J: TRBJ2-2; D: TRBD1; size: .; CDR3: CASAATGLRTGELFF
V: TRBV7-9; J: TRBJ2-1; D: .; size: few; CDR3: CASSPRAGATFNEQFF
V: TRBV5-6; J: TRBJ2-5; D: .; size: few; CDR3: CASSQPTRQETQYF
V: TRBV29-1; J: TRBJ1-5; D: .; size: .; CDR3: CSVEVNNDSNQPQHF
V: TRBV10-3; J: TRBJ1-2; D: .; size: .; CDR3: CAISPGPGGEGYTF
V: TRBV21-1; J: TRBJ1-1; D: .; size: .; CDR3: CASSKLDRGNTEAFF
V: TRBV5-1; J: TRBJ2-7; D: TRBD1; size: .; CDR3: CASSWTGGGYEQYF
V: TRBV7-9; J: TRBJ2-6; D: .; size: few; CDR3: CASSGFAGANVLTF
V: TRBV5-4; J: TRBJ1-2; D: .; size: .; CDR3: CASSPMGIGYTF
V: TRBV7-2; J: TRBJ1-2; D: .; size: few; CDR3: CASSNKRTNYGYTF
V: TRBV20-1; J: TRBJ1-5; D: .; size: .; CDR3: CSAPNGGNQPQHF
V: TRBV5-4; J: TRBJ2-3; D: .; size: .; CDR3: CASSLALARTDTQYF
V: TRBV15; J: TRBJ2-5; D: .; size: few; CDR3: CATSRSTGFQETQYF
V: TRBV7-2; J: TRBJ1-5; D: TRBD1; size: few; CDR3: CASSLWDSPNQPQHF
V: TRBV3-1; J: TRBJ1-2; D: TRBD1; size: .; CDR3: CASSQDRQGAYGYTF
V: TRBV7-7; J: TRBJ1-4; D: TRBD1; size: .; CDR3: CASSLMDRGKLFF
V: TRBV7-9; J: TRBJ1-5; D: .; size: .; CDR3: CASSLAKGTGVGNQPQHF
V: TRBV29-1; J: TRBJ2-3; D: .; size: few; CDR3: CSVEGVGGPGDTQYF
V: TRBV4-3; J: TRBJ2-1; D: TRBD1; size: few; CDR3: CASSQDGWGQGINEQFF
V: TRBV24-1; J: TRBJ2-1; D: TRBD2; size: few; CDR3: CATSGSRTSGLGGAGDEQFF
V: TRBV19; J: TRBJ2-5; D: .; size: .; CDR3: CASTPSAGMSGETQYF
V: TRBV20-1; J: TRBJ1-6; D: .; size: .; CDR3: CSASSRDYNSPLHF
V: TRBV12-3/TRBV12-4; J: TRBJ2-7; D: TRBD1; size: many; CDR3: CASSWTGYEQYF
V: TRBV20-1; J: TRBJ2-7; D: TRBD2; size: .; CDR3: CSAPTSGRGDEQYF
V: TRBV20-1; J: TRBJ2-7; D: TRBD2; size: .; CDR3: CSARVGTSGFDEQYF
V: TRBV11-2; J: TRBJ2-2; D: TRBD2; size: .; CDR3: CASRSGLAGPRTGELFF
V: TRBV7-2; J: TRBJ2-5; D: .; size: .; CDR3: CASSWRRNQETQYF
V: TRBV7-2; J: TRBJ1-2; D: .; size: few; CDR3: CASSLATGLGYGYTF
V: TRBV9; J: TRBJ2-7; D: TRBD1; size: .; CDR3: CASSVEGGNLDEQYF
V: TRBV24-1; J: TRBJ1-1; D: .; size: .; CDR3: CATRGIGETEAFF
V: TRBV5-8; J: TRBJ1-1; D: .; size: .; CDR3: CASSWRTEKAFF
V: TRBV20-1; J: TRBJ1-1; D: .; size: .; CDR3: CSAPRVGTGTEAFF
V: TRBV7-2; J: TRBJ1-5; D: .; size: .; CDR3: CASSLAMGDQPQHF
V: TRBV27; J: TRBJ2-3; D: TRBD2; size: .; CDR3: CASSYGGLAVPGTQYF
V: TRBV6-2/TRBV6-3; J: TRBJ2-1; D: .; size: .; CDR3: CASSTLGSSYNEQFF
V: TRBV6-1; J: TRBJ1-2; D: TRBD1; size: .; CDR3: CASSVQGYYGYTF
V: TRBV15; J: TRBJ2-6; D: TRBD1; size: few; CDR3: CATSRAGQALTGANVLTF
V: TRBV6-5; J: TRBJ1-1; D: TRBD1; size: .; CDR3: CASRGPQGAGTEAFF
V: TRBV6-2/TRBV6-3; J: TRBJ2-2; D: TRBD2; size: .; CDR3: CASRSSRETGELFF
V: TRBV5-1; J: TRBJ2-1; D: .; size: many; CDR3: CASSLDGNEQFF
V: TRBV6-5; J: TRBJ2-1; D: TRBD2; size: .; CDR3: CASSYLSSGRADEQFF
V: TRBV9; J: TRBJ2-6; D: .; size: .; CDR3: CASSVGQGDSGANVLTF
V: TRBV7-2; J: TRBJ2-1; D: TRBD1; size: few; CDR3: CASSLHGQGLYNEQFF
V: TRBV7-3; J: TRBJ2-3; D: .; size: .; CDR3: CASSLWPFTSTDTQYF
V: TRBV18; J: TRBJ2-1; D: TRBD2; size: .; CDR3: CASSPRSSGDSYNEQFF
V: TRBV5-6; J: TRBJ1-1; D: .; size: few; CDR3: CASSLAAEAFF
V: TRBV4-3; J: TRBJ2-4; D: TRBD2; size: few; CDR3: CASSQEDGRAKNIQYF
V: TRBV5-1; J: TRBJ2-5; D: TRBD1; size: .; CDR3: CASSFRTGRQETQYF
V: TRBV4-3; J: TRBJ1-1; D: TRBD1; size: few; CDR3: CASSQAEQGGQNTEAFF
V: TRBV24-1; J: TRBJ2-1; D: .; size: many; CDR3: CATSDEGPTLSCSYNEQFF
V: TRBV7-9; J: TRBJ1-6; D: .; size: many; CDR3: CASSLALFNSPLHF
V: TRBV5-1; J: TRBJ2-3; D: TRBD2; size: .; CDR3: CASSLMVAGGISTDTQYF
V: TRBV3-1; J: TRBJ2-7; D: .; size: few; CDR3: CASSQLRALSSYEQYF
V: TRBV28; J: TRBJ2-7; D: TRBD2; size: few; CDR3: CASSPPGLRIFSYEQYF
V: TRBV9; J: TRBJ1-6; D: .; size: few; CDR3: CASSVGDSVLGYSPLHF
V: TRBV4-1; J: TRBJ2-5; D: TRBD1; size: .; CDR3: CASSQLPGQGEETQYF
V: TRBV6-2/TRBV6-3; J: TRBJ1-1; D: .; size: .; CDR3: CASSGEWGRTEAFF